One sample yielded the 27 T cell receptor beta chains listed below, sequenced in a study of spatial heterogeneity in lung cancer. Whole-study findings and limits: Mutation tallies in tumors tracked expanded intratumoral alpha and beta TCR counts.

MiXCR, applied by TCRdb to the 5' RACE reads, yields one record per CDR3 protein. The sample lists about 27,000 distinct CDR3 sequences, roughly 6.9% seen once, with roughly a quarter in the top ten. Time point indicated: sample taken at primary tumor resection. These receptors' antigens are unknown. The source was lung tumor tissue, collected at surgery. Receptors were obtained from a male donor with early-stage non-small cell lung cancer.

This clonotype was counted a few times. The V gene is TRBV4-1, the J gene TRBJ1-5; D not resolved. This CDR3 has 14 residues. Trimming left V 0 bases short and J 6 bases short, with 9 bases between. Germline assignment: CDR1 MGHRA and CDR2 YSYEKL. The CDR3 protein is CASSQDFNSQPQHF. Here the CDR3 DNA reads TGCGCCAGCAGCCAAGATTTTAACAGTCAGCCCCAGCATTTT.

This clonotype showed up many times. The chain couples TRBV10-2 to TRBJ1-2; D is possibly TRBD1 (5 bases). In germline, CDR1 is WSHSY, CDR2 SAAADI. V was pared by 0 bases and J by 5 bases, with 13 bases between. The CDR3 has 15 residues. The CDR3 sequence is CASSESGGRDYGYTF. The CDR3, as DNA: TGCGCCAGCAGTGAGTCTGGGGGGAGGGATTATGGCTACACCTTC.

This chain uses TRBV28 with TRBJ2-3, with 7 bases that match TRBD1. Germline assignment: CDR1 MDHEN and CDR2 SYDVKM. The CDR3 runs 14 residues. The V and J ends lost 3 bases and 1 base, in that order; junction bases with no gene match: 1. CDR3: CASSLGTGTDTQYF. The CDR3 DNA sequence: TGTGCCAGCAGTTTGGGGACAGGCACAGATACGCAGTATTTT.

This clonotype was counted at least ten times. The V call is TRBV18, the J call TRBJ2-3; D is unclear. CDR1 and CDR2 (germline): KGHSH, LQKENI. The CDR3 contains 16 residues. The V and J ends lost 3 bases and 5 bases respectively, with 18 bases between them. The CDR3 DNA is TGTGCCAGCTCACCGGTCAACGATGCCCAGGAAGATACGCAGTATTTT. Encoded protein: CASSPVNDAQEDTQYF.

The chain uses TRBV9 and TRBJ2-1; D not certain. From germline, CDR1 is SGDLS and CDR2 YYNGEE. Deletions cut 0 bases from V and 8 bases from J, with 12 bases between. This CDR3 has 14 residues. The CDR3 DNA follows: TGTGCCAGCAGCGTAGATAGTTGGGCGGATGAGCAGTTCTTC. Translation: CASSVDSWADEQFF.

This clonotype was observed a handful of times. This chain connects TRBV11-2 to TRBJ2-1, with 14 bases aligning to TRBD2. The V segment lost 5 bases and the J segment 12 bases; nucleotides outside the gene matches: 3. CDR3 length: 13 residues. CDR1 is SGHAT and CDR2 is FQNNGV in the germline V gene. The chain's CDR3 is CASSPGLAGAQFF. In nucleotides, the CDR3 is TGTGCCAGCAGCCCGGGACTAGCGGGGGCGCAGTTCTTC.

This clonotype was counted at least ten times. This chain joins TRBV7-9 and TRBJ1-5; D perhaps matches TRBD1 (5 bases). The CDR3 has 14 amino acids. Trimming cost V 2 bases and J 6 bases, with 11 bases left between them. CDR1 is SEHNR and CDR2 is FQNEAQ in the germline V gene (reference sequence). The CDR3 sequence: CASSLSGGSQPQHF. The CDR3 DNA reads as TGTGCCAGCAGCTTATCCGGGGGAAGTCAGCCCCAGCATTTT. The full variable domain, completed using reference TRBV7-9 and TRBJ1-5, is DTGVSQNPRHKITKRGQNVTFRCDPISEHNRLYWYRQTLGQGPEFLTYFQNEAQLEKSRLLSDRFSAERPKGSFSTLEIQRTEQGDSAMYLCASSLSGGSQPQHFGDGTRLSIL.

This rearrangement joins TRBV7-2 to TRBJ1-6; the D gene is possibly TRBD1 (6 bases). Germline assignment: CDR1 SGHTA and CDR2 FQGNSA. The V end was cut by 2 bases, the J end by 9 bases, with 17 bases between. The CDR3 contains 16 residues. CDR3 in DNA: TGTGCCAGCAGCTTAATATTGGGACAACTAAGTTCACCCCTCCACTTT. Its protein product is CASSLILGQLSSPLHF.

This clonotype is categorized as medium-sized. This chain links TRBV20-1 with TRBJ2-7, with 11 bases fitting TRBD1. The V gene's germline CDR1 is DFQATT and CDR2 SNEGSKA (reference sequence). Losses at the gene ends were 5 bases for V and 4 bases for J; bases not matched to a gene: 10. The CDR3 consists of 15 residues. The CDR3 nucleotides are TGCAGTGCTGAATCCAGGACAGGGGGCTCGTACGAGCAGTACTTC. Translating it yields CSAESRTGGSYEQYF.

This clonotype was recorded at least ten times. The chain combines TRBV27 with TRBJ2-2; 10 nucleotides match TRBD1. In germline, CDR1 is MNHEY, CDR2 SMNVEV (reference sequence). There are 15 residues in the CDR3. V shed 8 bases, J shed 7 bases, and the junction held 10 bases outside the gene matches. The DNA of the CDR3 is TGTGCCAGCCAGGTGGGACAGGGGAGGGGCGGGGAGCTGTTTTTT. As protein: CASQVGQGRGGELFF.

This clonotype came up many times. The chain links TRBV18 to TRBJ2-7; no firm D call. The CDR3 extends over 11 amino acids. Per the germline V gene, CDR1 is KGHSH and CDR2 is LQKENI. V was trimmed by 6 bases and J by 0 bases, leaving 3 bases between them. The DNA of the CDR3 is TGTGCCAGCTCCCGCTCCTACGAGCAGTACTTC. Encoded protein: CASSRSYEQYF. Looking up the rest from reference TRBV18 and TRBJ2-7 gives the full variable domain: NAGVMQNPRHLVRRRGQEARLRCSPMKGHSHVYWYRQLPEEGLKFMVYLQKENIIDESGMPKERFSAEFPKEGPSILRIQQVVRGDSAAYFCASSRSYEQYFGPGTRLTVT.

The chain uses TRBV28 and TRBJ2-1; 10 nucleotides agree with TRBD1. The CDR3 has 16 residues. Losses at the gene ends were 5 bases for V and 4 bases for J; bases not matched to a gene: 8. CDR1 is MDHEN and CDR2 is SYDVKM in the germline V gene. The CDR3, as DNA: TGTGCCAGCAGTCCGCGGACAGGGGGGAGGTACAATGAGCAGTTCTTC. This gives the protein CASSPRTGGRYNEQFF.

The table lists this clonotype with many counts. This rearrangement joins TRBV20-1 to TRBJ1-3, with D maybe TRBD1 (6 bases). Trimming cost V 2 bases and J 0 bases, with 14 bases left between them. This CDR3 comprises 16 residues. Germline-derived CDR1 and CDR2 are DFQATT and SNEGSKA (reference sequence). The CDR3 DNA follows: TGCAGTGCTAGATCAGAGGGGGGAATCTCTGGAAACACCATATATTTT. Its translation: CSARSEGGISGNTIYF.

This clonotype was seen ten or more times. This chain uses TRBV7-2 with TRBJ2-1, with D uncertain. The CDR3 loop spans 13 amino acids. In germline, CDR1 is SGHTA, CDR2 FQGNSA. Trimming pared 5 bases from V and 10 bases from J, leaving 15 bases between. CDR3 protein: CASSPRFTPEQFF. The CDR3, as DNA: TGTGCCAGCAGCCCCCGTTTTACCCCCGAGCAGTTCTTC.

The genes are TRBV7-9 and TRBJ2-2; TRBD1 is a possible D gene (5 bases). Germline values: CDR1 SEHNR, CDR2 FQNEAQ (reference sequence). The CDR3 is 15 amino acids. V lost 3 bases and J 5 bases, leaving 13 bases between the germline ends. CDR3 DNA: TGTGCCAGCAGCTTCGCCAGGGTTGGGACCGGGGAGCTGTTTTTT. It codes for CASSFARVGTGELFF.

This clonotype was counted between two and nine times. The genes are TRBV14 and TRBJ1-1, with 10 bases identical to TRBD1. The ends lost 2 bases at V and 2 bases at J; junction bases unmatched: 5. The CDR3 runs to 16 residues. Germline V gives CDR1 SGHDN, CDR2 FVKESK. The chain's CDR3 is CASSQPGQGINTEAFF. CDR3 DNA sequence: TGTGCCAGCAGCCAACCGGGACAGGGGATTAACACTGAAGCTTTCTTT.

There are many counts of this clonotype. The rearrangement uses TRBV20-1 and TRBJ2-1; D might be TRBD1 or TRBD2, each matching 6 bases. This CDR3 spans 15 amino acids. Germline values: CDR1 DFQATT, CDR2 SNEGSKA (reference sequence). The V gene lost 1 base and the J gene lost 6 bases, with 16 bases spanning the gap. The CDR3 region has the DNA TGCAGTGCTAGAGGGCCGGGGGCGCCGGTCAATGAGCAGTTCTTC. Its translation: CSARGPGAPVNEQFF.

At least ten counts were recorded for this clonotype. The chain uses TRBV6-2 or TRBV6-3 and TRBJ2-7, with D possibly matching TRBD1 (6 bases). The CDR3 consists of 16 residues. CDR1 is MNHEY, CDR2 SVGEGT, per germline. Trimming stripped 6 bases from V and 0 bases from J, with 18 bases between. CDR3 sequence: CASSRGLSGASYEQYF. CDR3 coding DNA: TGTGCCAGCAGCCGTGGCCTTTCAGGGGCCTCCTACGAGCAGTACTTC.

V gene TRBV2 combines with J gene TRBJ1-5; tentatively, D is TRBD1 (5 bases). The CDR3 is made up of 12 amino acids. CDR1 is SNHLY and CDR2 is FYNNEI in the germline V gene. V shed 7 bases and J shed 2 bases, with 6 bases lying between them. CDR3 in DNA: TGTGCCAGCACGGGGGGCAATCAGCCCCAGCATTTT. Encoded protein: CASTGGNQPQHF.

The table lists this clonotype with a few counts. The CDR3, as DNA: TGTGCCAGCAGTACGACAGGACAGGGATTCTCCTACGAGCAGTACTTC. It yields the protein CASSTTGQGFSYEQYF. The chain couples TRBV28 to TRBJ2-7, with TRBD1 matching over 8 bases. The germline V gene has CDR1 MDHEN and CDR2 SYDVKM. V shed 5 bases, J shed 0 bases, and the junction held 9 bases outside the gene matches. The CDR3 totals 16 residues.

Ten or more counts support this clonotype. The chain recombines TRBV6-5 with TRBJ2-7; D is perhaps TRBD1 (6 bases). Trimming shortened V by 6 bases and J by 6 bases, and 15 bases separated the two germline ends. Germline V CDR1 and CDR2: MNHEY, SVGAGI. CDR3 length equals 13 residues. CDR3 sequence: CASSLQGWGEQYF. For the CDR3, the DNA is TGTGCCAGCAGCCTACAGGGTTGGGGCGAGCAGTACTTC.

This clonotype appeared many times. The chain recombines TRBV27 with TRBJ2-5; 14 bases are shared with TRBD2. Trimming at V came to 5 bases and at J to 4 bases, leaving 9 bases not matched to a gene. This CDR3 is 17 amino acids long. Looked up from germline, CDR1 is MNHEY and CDR2 is SMNVEV (reference sequence). The CDR3 sequence: CASSQRTSGGPGETQYF. The CDR3 bases are TGTGCCAGCAGTCAAAGGACTAGCGGGGGGCCCGGAGAGACCCAGTACTTC.

This clonotype was found many times. The chain carries TRBV6-2 or TRBV6-3 and TRBJ1-5, with D maybe TRBD1 (5 bases). Deletions cut 10 bases from V and 2 bases from J, with 18 bases between. CDR3 length: 15 residues. Germline loops: CDR1 MNHEY, CDR2 SVGEGT. CDR3 coding DNA: TGTGCCATTTCGAACCCTTCGGGGCGCAATCAGCCCCAGCATTTT. This gives the protein CAISNPSGRNQPQHF.

This clonotype showed up just a few times. The chain links TRBV11-1 to TRBJ1-6; D call uncertain. Germline V lookup: CDR1 SGHAT, CDR2 FQDESV (reference sequence). Trimming shortened V by 4 bases and J by 6 bases, and 7 bases separated the two germline ends. The CDR3 spans 13 residues. The CDR3 sequence is CASSSEFNSPLHF. The CDR3 DNA sequence: TGTGCCAGCAGCTCCGAATTTAATTCACCCCTCCACTTT.

This clonotype occurred many times. The genes are TRBV18 and TRBJ1-1; D gene uncertain. Germline CDR1 KGHSH, CDR2 LQKENI. The germline V and J ends were trimmed by 2 bases and 8 bases, with 9 bases remaining between them. CDR3 length: 12 residues. CDR3 DNA: TGTGCCAGCTCACCAGCAGGTTTGGAAGCTTTCTTT. This encodes CASSPAGLEAFF. Full variable domain (missing parts from reference TRBV18 and TRBJ1-1): NAGVMQNPRHLVRRRGQEARLRCSPMKGHSHVYWYRQLPEEGLKFMVYLQKENIIDESGMPKERFSAEFPKEGPSILRIQQVVRGDSAAYFCASSPAGLEAFFGQGTRLTVV.

This clonotype occurred many times. The CDR3 reads CAWTDGYEQYF. The DNA of the CDR3 is TGTGCCTGGACCGACGGCTACGAGCAGTACTTC. The chain has TRBV30 and TRBJ2-7; D unresolved. With 4 bases removed from V and 3 bases from J, the gap between germline ends came to 7 bases. This CDR3 has 11 residues. CDR1 and CDR2 from the germline V gene are GTSNPN and SVGIG (reference sequence).

This clonotype was counted only a few times. Here the CDR3 reads CATSKGPERAQYF. CDR3 sequence (DNA): TGTGCCACCAGCAAGGGCCCTGAACGGGCCCAGTACTTC. The chain has TRBV15 and TRBJ2-5, with D unclear. V was cut by 4 bases and J by 9 bases, with 15 bases left in between. The CDR3 totals 13 residues. Germline V gene data show CDR1 as LNHNV and CDR2 as YYDKDF (reference sequence).